The 16 T cell receptor beta chains below come from one sample, sequenced in a study of T cells in tuberculosis. Thawed, overnight-rested PBMC were stained with GMM-loaded CD1B tetramer, viability dye and anti-CD3, then sorted. C32 glucose monomycolate from Rhodococcus equi was loaded onto the CD1B tetramers. Here immunoSEQ multiplex PCR was the method, and the copy in TCRdb shows in-frame clones only, minus some. The table shows 60,000 or so clones, with roughly 79% occurring only once. Sequencing input: CD1b-GMM tetramer-negative cells sorted from PBMCs. The receptors stem from an adult woman with latent tuberculosis.

The V call is TRBV4-2, the J call TRBJ2-4; no clear D gene. Per germline, CDR1 LGHNA and CDR2 YNFKEQ. This CDR3 has 14 amino acids. The V and J ends lost 1 base and 5 bases respectively, with 9 bases between them. CDR3 sequence (DNA): TGTGCCAGCAGCCAAGGCGGTTCCGAAAACATTCAGTACTTC. Protein: CASSQGGSENIQYF.

CDR3 bases: TGTGCCAGCATTACGGGACTCTTAAACTATGGCTACACCTTC. This codes for CASITGLLNYGYTF. The genes are TRBV6-1 and TRBJ1-2; perhaps TRBD1 as D (5 bases). CDR1 is MNHNS and CDR2 is SASEGT in the germline V gene. The CDR3 runs 14 residues. V shed 7 bases and J shed 2 bases, with 14 bases lying between them.

This CDR3 is CATLDSYSYEQYF. The CDR3 nucleotides read TGTGCCACCCTGGACAGCTACTCCTACGAGCAGTACTTC. This chain links TRBV28 with TRBJ2-7; tentative D call: TRBD1 (6 bases). V was trimmed by 10 bases and J by 0 bases, leaving 13 bases between them. The CDR3 sequence is 13 residues long. Germline loops: CDR1 MDHEN, CDR2 SYDVKM.

This clone is classed as medium-sized. J is TRBJ1-5 and V is TRBV2; 7 nucleotides line up with TRBD1. The trim removed 1 base at V and 3 bases at J, leaving 3 bases unmatched. CDR1 and CDR2 from the germline V gene are SNHLY and FYNNEI. This CDR3 comprises 15 residues. This chain's CDR3 is CASSEGGQPNQPQHF. CDR3 in DNA: TGTGCCAGCAGTGAAGGGGGACAGCCCAATCAGCCCCAGCATTTT.

The chain uses TRBV19 and TRBJ1-4, with D possibly being TRBD1 (5 bases). Germline CDR1 LNHDA, CDR2 SQIVND (reference sequence). With 5 bases removed from V and 5 bases from J, the gap between germline ends came to 12 bases. The CDR3 length is 14 residues. The CDR3 DNA reads as TGTGCCAGTAGTTCATGGACAAGGAATGAAAAACTGTTTTTT. Translation: CASSSWTRNEKLFF. Filled out from reference TRBV19 and TRBJ1-4, the complete variable domain reads DGGITQSPKYLFRKEGQNVTLSCEQNLNHDAMYWYRQDPGQGLRLIYYSQIVNDFQKGDIAEGYSVSREKKESFPLTVTSAQKNPTAFYLCASSSWTRNEKLFFGSGTQLSVL.

The chain combines TRBV6-5 with TRBJ2-7, with D perhaps TRBD1 (6 bases). CDR3 length: 14 amino acids. Germline values: CDR1 MNHEY, CDR2 SVGAGI. V was pared by 0 bases and J by 2 bases, with 8 bases between. CDR3 sequence reads: CASSYSHRAYEQYF. CDR3 DNA sequence: TGTGCCAGCAGTTACTCGCACAGGGCCTACGAGCAGTACTTC.

The sample holds a few counts of this clone. The chain recombines TRBV28 with TRBJ2-3, with 7 bases that match TRBD1. The germline CDR1 and CDR2 sequences are MDHEN and SYDVKM. After removal of 4 bases from V and 3 bases from J, the junction contained 10 bases not matched to a gene. The CDR3 sequence is 16 residues long. CDR3 nucleotides: TGTGCCAGCAGTTCTCCCCAGGGGGAAGGAACAGATACGCAGTATTTT. It translates to CASSSPQGEGTDTQYF. Filled out from reference TRBV28 and TRBJ2-3, the complete variable domain reads DVKVTQSSRYLVKRTGEKVFLECVQDMDHENMFWYRQDPGLGLRLIYFSYDVKMKEKGDIPEGYSVSREKKERFSLILESASTNQTSMYLCASSSPQGEGTDTQYFGPGTRLTVL.

The sample holds a few counts of this clone. V is TRBV30 and J is TRBJ2-4, with TRBD1 matching 10 bases. This CDR3 has 15 amino acids. CDR1 GTSNPN and CDR2 SVGIG come from the germline V gene (reference sequence). V lost 2 bases to trimming and J lost 1 base; unmatched junction nucleotides: 2. CDR3 sequence (DNA): TGTGCCTGGAGTCGGACAGGGGGGGCCAAAAACATTCAGTACTTC. Protein product: CAWSRTGGAKNIQYF.

The rearrangement uses TRBV7-2 and TRBJ1-1; unclear D gene. The CDR3 sequence is 14 residues long. V was cut by 1 base and J by 3 bases, with 9 bases left in between. Germline V gene sequence: CDR1 SGHTA, CDR2 FQGNSA. CDR3 DNA: TGTGCCAGCAGCTTAGTTTCCGGGGACACTGAAGCTTTCTTT. This sequence encodes CASSLVSGDTEAFF.

The chain combines TRBV4-1 with TRBJ2-7, with 10 bases that match TRBD2. CDR1 MGHRA and CDR2 YSYEKL come from the germline V gene. The CDR3 runs 15 residues. V dropped 4 bases and J dropped 2; count of bases not matched to a gene: 5. The CDR3 DNA is TGCGCCAGCAGCCCCCGGACTAGCGGACCCTACGAGCAGTACTTC. Amino acids: CASSPRTSGPYEQYF.

The genes are TRBV29-1 and TRBJ2-7; 11 nucleotides align to TRBD1. This CDR3 spans 13 amino acids. Germline CDR1 is SQVTM and CDR2 is ANQGSEA. V lost 4 bases, J lost 2 bases, and 1 base stayed unmatched. The CDR3 reads CSVGGQGAYEQYF. CDR3 bases: TGCAGCGTTGGGGGACAGGGGGCCTACGAGCAGTACTTC.

This clone showed up just once. The gene calls are TRBV10-2 and TRBJ2-7; TRBD1 is a possible D gene (5 bases). This CDR3 spans 12 amino acids. The ends were cut back, 9 bases at V and 0 bases at J, with 9 bases in the middle. Germline lookup yields CDR1 WSHSY and CDR2 SAAADI. CDR3: CASRDSSYEQYF. The DNA of the CDR3 is TGCGCCAGTAGAGACAGCTCCTACGAGCAGTACTTC.

This clone has only one observation. V usage is TRBV28 and J usage is TRBJ1-5; perhaps TRBD1 as D (5 bases). The germline V gene encodes CDR1 MDHEN and CDR2 SYDVKM. The V end was cut by 1 base, the J end by 7 bases, with 8 bases between. CDR3 length: 13 residues. CDR3 in amino acids: CASSLSGRQPQHF. In DNA form, the CDR3 reads TGTGCCAGCAGTTTATCAGGGAGGCAGCCCCAGCATTTT.

This sequence joins TRBV28 and TRBJ1-5; TRBD1 aligns across 8 bases. This CDR3 has 17 residues. CDR1 and CDR2 from the germline V gene are MDHEN and SYDVKM. The V and J ends lost 5 bases and 0 bases, in that order; junction bases with no gene match: 9. Here the CDR3 DNA reads TGTGCCAGCAGTGCCGGGACAGGCTCCTTTAGCAATCAGCCCCAGCATTTT. It codes for CASSAGTGSFSNQPQHF.

This clone was observed a single time. V gene TRBV28 combines with J gene TRBJ2-3; 10 positions match TRBD2. V gave up 6 bases and J gave up 0 bases; unmatched junction bases: 6. Germline V gene lookup returns CDR1 MDHEN and CDR2 SYDVKM. This CDR3 spans 16 amino acids. The DNA of the CDR3 is TGTGCCAGCAGCCCCCGGACTAGCGGTAGCACAGATACGCAGTATTTT. It specifies CASSPRTSGSTDTQYF.

This clone was observed once. The chain recombines TRBV7-3 with TRBJ2-1, with 9 bases aligning to TRBD2. This CDR3 is 16 amino acids long. V trimming: 5 bases; J trimming: 2 bases; junction bases outside the gene matches: 7. Germline V lookup: CDR1 SGHTA, CDR2 FQGTGA. CDR3 nucleotide sequence: TGTGCCAGCAGCCCAGGGAGCGGGGGGACCTACAATGAGCAGTTCTTC. This codes for CASSPGSGGTYNEQFF.